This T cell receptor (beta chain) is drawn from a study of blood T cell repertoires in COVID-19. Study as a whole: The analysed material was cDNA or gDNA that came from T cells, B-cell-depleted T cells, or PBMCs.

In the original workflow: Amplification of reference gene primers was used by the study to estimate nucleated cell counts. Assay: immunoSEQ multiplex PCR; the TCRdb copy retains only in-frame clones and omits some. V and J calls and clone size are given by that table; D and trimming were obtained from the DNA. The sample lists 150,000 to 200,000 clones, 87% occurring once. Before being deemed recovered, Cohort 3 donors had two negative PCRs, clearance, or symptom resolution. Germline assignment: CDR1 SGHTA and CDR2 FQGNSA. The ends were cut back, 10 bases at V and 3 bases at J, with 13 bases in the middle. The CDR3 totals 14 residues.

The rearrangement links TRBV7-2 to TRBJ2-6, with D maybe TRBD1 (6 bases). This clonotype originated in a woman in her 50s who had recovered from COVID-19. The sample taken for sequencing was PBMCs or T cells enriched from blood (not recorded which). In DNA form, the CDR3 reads TGTGCCAACCTACAGGGTGGTGGGGCCAACGTCCTGACTTTC. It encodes CANLQGGGANVLTF.